The subject of this entry is one T cell receptor (beta chain). Documented treatment: oral pan-JAK inhibitor, 5-10 mg twice daily. The sample belongs to a study of CD8+ T cells in alopecia areata. Study at large: It was oral tofacitinib, at 5 to 10 mg twice daily, that treated patients received.

Extraction of RNA preceded its reverse transcription into cDNA, which served as the sequencing template. TCRdb's copy holds only in-frame clones and misses some; the assay was immunoSEQ multiplex PCR. The sample yields 85,000 to 110,000 clones, 85% to 90% seen once. Trimming took 5 bases from V and 3 from J, leaving 7 bases between them. Per the germline V gene, CDR1 is SQVTM and CDR2 is ANQGSEA. The CDR3 is 11 amino acids. The origin of this receptor is a human donor with alopecia areata. The chain combines TRBV29-1 with TRBJ1-1; D is uncertain. This sample comprised CD8+ T cells sorted from blood, obtained at week 34, from a patient treated with tofacitinib. CDR3: CSVWRDTEAFF. CDR3 DNA sequence: TGCAGCGTTTGGCGAGACACTGAAGCTTTCTTT.